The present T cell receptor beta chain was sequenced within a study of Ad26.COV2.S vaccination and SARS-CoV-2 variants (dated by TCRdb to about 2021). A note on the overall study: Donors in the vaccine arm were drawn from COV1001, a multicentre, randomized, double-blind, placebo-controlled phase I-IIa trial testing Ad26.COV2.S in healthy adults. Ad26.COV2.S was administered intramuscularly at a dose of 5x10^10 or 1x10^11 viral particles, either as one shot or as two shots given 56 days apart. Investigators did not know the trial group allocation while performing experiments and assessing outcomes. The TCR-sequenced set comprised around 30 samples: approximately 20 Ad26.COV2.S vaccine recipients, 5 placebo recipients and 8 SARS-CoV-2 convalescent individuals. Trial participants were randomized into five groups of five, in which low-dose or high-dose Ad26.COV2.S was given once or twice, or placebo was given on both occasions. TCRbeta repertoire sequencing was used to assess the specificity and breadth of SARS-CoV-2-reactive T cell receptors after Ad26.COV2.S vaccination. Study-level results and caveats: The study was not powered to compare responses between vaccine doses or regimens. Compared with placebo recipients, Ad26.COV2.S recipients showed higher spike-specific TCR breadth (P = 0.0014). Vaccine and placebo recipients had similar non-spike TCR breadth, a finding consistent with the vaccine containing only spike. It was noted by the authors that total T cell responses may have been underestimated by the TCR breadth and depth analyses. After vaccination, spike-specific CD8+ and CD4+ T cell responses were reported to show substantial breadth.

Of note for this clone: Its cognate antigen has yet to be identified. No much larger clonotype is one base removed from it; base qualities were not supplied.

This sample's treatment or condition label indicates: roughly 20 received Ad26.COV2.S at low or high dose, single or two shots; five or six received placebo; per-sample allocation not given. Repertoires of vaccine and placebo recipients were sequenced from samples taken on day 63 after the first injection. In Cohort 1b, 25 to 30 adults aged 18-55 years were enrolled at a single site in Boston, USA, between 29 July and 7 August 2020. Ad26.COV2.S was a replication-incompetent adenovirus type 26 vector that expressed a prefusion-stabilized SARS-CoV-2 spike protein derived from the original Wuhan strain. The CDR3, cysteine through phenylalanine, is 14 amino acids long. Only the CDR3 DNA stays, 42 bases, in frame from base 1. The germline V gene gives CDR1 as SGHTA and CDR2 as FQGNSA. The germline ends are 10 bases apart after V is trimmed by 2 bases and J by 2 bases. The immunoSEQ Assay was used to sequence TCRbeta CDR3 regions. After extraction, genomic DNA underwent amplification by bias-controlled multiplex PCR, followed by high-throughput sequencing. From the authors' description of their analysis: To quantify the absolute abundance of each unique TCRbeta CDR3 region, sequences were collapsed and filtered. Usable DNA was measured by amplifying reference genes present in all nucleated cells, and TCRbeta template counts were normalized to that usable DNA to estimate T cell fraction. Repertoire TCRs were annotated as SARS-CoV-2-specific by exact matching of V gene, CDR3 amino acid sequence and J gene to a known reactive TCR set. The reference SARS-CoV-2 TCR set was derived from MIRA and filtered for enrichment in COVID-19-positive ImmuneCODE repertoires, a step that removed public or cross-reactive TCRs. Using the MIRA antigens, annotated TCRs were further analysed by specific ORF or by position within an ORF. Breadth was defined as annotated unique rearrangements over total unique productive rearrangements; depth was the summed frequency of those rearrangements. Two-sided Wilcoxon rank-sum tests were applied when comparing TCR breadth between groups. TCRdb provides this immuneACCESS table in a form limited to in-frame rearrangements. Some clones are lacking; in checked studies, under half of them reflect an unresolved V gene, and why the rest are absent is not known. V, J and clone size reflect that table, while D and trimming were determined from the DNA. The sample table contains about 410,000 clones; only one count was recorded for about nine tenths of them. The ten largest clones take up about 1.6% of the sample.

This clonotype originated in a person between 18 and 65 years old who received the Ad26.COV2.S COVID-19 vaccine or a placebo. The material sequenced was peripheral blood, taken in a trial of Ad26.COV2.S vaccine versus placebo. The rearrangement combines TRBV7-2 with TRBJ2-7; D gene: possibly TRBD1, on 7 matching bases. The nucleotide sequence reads TGTGCCAGCAGCTTATCCAGGGGGGCCTACGAGCAGTACTTC. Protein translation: CASSLSRGAYEQYF.